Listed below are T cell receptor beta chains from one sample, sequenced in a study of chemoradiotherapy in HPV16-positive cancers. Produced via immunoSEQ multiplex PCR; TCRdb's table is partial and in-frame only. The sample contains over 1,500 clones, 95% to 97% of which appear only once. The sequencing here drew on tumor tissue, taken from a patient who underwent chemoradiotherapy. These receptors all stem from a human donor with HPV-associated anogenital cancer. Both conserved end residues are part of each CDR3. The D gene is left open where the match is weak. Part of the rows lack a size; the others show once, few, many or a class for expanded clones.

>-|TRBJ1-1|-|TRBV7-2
TGTGCCAGCAGCCCCCCCCCGGCTGGGGTGGACACTGAAGCTTTCTTT
CASSPPPAGVDTEAFF
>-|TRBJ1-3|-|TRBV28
TGTGCCAGCAGTACTACAGCGAGCGTCTCTGGAAACACCATATATTTT
CASSTTASVSGNTIYF
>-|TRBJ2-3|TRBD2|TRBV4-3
TGCGCCAGCAGCCAAGAGGGCCGGGGGGGCCCTAGCACAGATACGCAGTATTTT
CASSQEGRGGPSTDTQYF
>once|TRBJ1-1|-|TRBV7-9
TGTGCCAGCAGCCCCAGGATTAAAGCGACTGAAGCTTTCTTT
CASSPRIKATEAFF
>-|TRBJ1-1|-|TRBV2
TGTGCCAGCAGTGGAAACAGGGAAGCTGAAGCTTTCTTT
CASSGNREAEAFF
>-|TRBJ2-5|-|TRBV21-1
TGTGCCAGCAGCAAAGCCACCTCAAAAGGGACGGATCAAGAGACCCAGTACTTC
CASSKATSKGTDQETQYF
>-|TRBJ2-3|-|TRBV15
TGTGCCACCAGCGGCGCTAGGGGCAGAGATACGCAGTATTTT
CATSGARGRDTQYF
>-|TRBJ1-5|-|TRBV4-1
TGCGCCAGCAGCCAAGAGTGGCGAGATAGCAATCAGCCCCAGCATTTT
CASSQEWRDSNQPQHF
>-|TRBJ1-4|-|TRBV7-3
TGTGCCAGCAGCTTAGGGCCCAGGGAAGGTGAAAAACTGTTTTTT
CASSLGPREGEKLFF
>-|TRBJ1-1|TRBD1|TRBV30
TGTGCCTGGAGTAAGCGACAGGGGGTACGTGAAGCTTTCTTT
CAWSKRQGVREAFF
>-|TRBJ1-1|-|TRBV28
TGTGCCAGCAGTTTATTCCACACTGAAGCTTTCTTT
CASSLFHTEAFF
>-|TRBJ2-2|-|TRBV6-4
TGTGCCAGCAGCGGTACTAGCTCCACCGGGGAGCTGTTTTTT
CASSGTSSTGELFF
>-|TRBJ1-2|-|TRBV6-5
TGTGCCAGCAGTACCCCTGAACGGGGCTACACCTTC
CASSTPERGYTF
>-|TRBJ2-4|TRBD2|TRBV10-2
TGCGCCAGCAGGGCGGCGGCGGGGGTAGCCAAAAACATTCAGTACTTC
CASRAAAGVAKNIQYF
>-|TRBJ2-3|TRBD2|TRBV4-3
TGCGCCAGCAGCCAAGATTGGACTAGCGGGGGCGCAGATACGCAGTATTTT
CASSQDWTSGGADTQYF
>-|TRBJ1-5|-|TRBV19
TGTGCCAGTAGTATCGGGACTCCTCGCGAGTCCCAGCATTTT
CASSIGTPRESQHF
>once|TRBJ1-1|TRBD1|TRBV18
TGTGCCAGCTCACTTGGACAGGGAAACACTGAAGCTTTCTTT
CASSLGQGNTEAFF
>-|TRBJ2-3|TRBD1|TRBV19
TGTGCCAGTACTGAAAACAGGGGCCCAGATACGCAGTATTTT
CASTENRGPDTQYF
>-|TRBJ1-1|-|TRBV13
TGTGCCAGCAGCCCCCCCGGGGCCGGGCCAGACACTGAAGCTTTCTTT
CASSPPGAGPDTEAFF
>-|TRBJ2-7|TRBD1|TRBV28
TGTGCCAGCAGTTCAACGCGACAGGGGCCCCATTACGAGCAGTACTTC
CASSSTRQGPHYEQYF
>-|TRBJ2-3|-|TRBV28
TGTGCCAGCAGTTCCGGGGCAGGGAAGGATACGCAGTATTTT
CASSSGAGKDTQYF
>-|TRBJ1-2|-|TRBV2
TGTGCCAGCAGTTCAGGGTCCTATGGCTACACCTTC
CASSSGSYGYTF
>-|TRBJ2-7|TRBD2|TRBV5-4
TGTGCCAGCAGCGTGTCCAGCGGGGGCGGCCCCTACGAGCAGTACTTC
CASSVSSGGGPYEQYF
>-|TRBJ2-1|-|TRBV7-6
TGTGCCAGCAGCTTCCGACTAGAGGCTGAGCAGTTCTTC
CASSFRLEAEQFF
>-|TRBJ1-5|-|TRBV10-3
TGTGCCATCATCGGGCAGCCCCAGCATTTT
CAIIGQPQHF
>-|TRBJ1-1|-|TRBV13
TGTGCCAGCAGCTTAAGGGGGGAAAACACTGAAGCTTTCTTT
CASSLRGENTEAFF
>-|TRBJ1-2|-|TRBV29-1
TGCAGCGTTGTTGGGGTCGGCGGTTCCTATGGCTACACCTTC
CSVVGVGGSYGYTF
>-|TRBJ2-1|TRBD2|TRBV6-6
TGTGCCAGCAGTTCCCGGGGACTAGCGGCCAATGAGCAGTTCTTC
CASSSRGLAANEQFF
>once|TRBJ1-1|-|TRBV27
TGTGCCAGCAGTTTATCGAATCAGGGGACTGAAGCTTTCTTT
CASSLSNQGTEAFF
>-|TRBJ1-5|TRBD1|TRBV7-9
TGTGCCAGCAGCTCACAGGGGAGTCAGCCCCAGCATTTT
CASSSQGSQPQHF